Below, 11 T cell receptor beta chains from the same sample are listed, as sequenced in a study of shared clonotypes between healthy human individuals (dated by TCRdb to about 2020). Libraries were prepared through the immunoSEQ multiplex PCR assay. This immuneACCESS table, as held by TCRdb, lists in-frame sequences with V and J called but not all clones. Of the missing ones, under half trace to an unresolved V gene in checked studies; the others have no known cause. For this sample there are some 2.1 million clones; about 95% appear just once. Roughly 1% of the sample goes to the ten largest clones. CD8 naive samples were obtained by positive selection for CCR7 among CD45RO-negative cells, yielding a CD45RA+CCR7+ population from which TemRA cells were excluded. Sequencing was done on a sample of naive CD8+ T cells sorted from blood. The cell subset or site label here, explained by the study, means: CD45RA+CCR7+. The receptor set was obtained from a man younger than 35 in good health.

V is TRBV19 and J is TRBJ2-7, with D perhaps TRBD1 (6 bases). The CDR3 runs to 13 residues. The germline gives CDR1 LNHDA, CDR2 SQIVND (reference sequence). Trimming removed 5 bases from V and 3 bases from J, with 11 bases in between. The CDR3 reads CASSSGHFYEQYF. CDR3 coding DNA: TGTGCCAGTAGTTCGGGACACTTCTACGAGCAGTACTTC. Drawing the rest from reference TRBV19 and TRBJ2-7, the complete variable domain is DGGITQSPKYLFRKEGQNVTLSCEQNLNHDAMYWYRQDPGQGLRLIYYSQIVNDFQKGDIAEGYSVSREKKESFPLTVTSAQKNPTAFYLCASSSGHFYEQYFGPGTRLTVT.

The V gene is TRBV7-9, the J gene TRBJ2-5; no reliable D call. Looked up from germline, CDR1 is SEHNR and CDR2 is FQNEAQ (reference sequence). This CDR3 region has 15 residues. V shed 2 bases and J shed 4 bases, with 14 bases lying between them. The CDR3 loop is CASSLSVWGTETQYF. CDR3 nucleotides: TGTGCCAGCAGCTTATCGGTCTGGGGAACAGAGACCCAGTACTTC. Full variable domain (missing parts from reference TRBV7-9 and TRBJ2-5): DTGVSQNPRHKITKRGQNVTFRCDPISEHNRLYWYRQTLGQGPEFLTYFQNEAQLEKSRLLSDRFSAERPKGSFSTLEIQRTEQGDSAMYLCASSLSVWGTETQYFGPGTRLLVL.

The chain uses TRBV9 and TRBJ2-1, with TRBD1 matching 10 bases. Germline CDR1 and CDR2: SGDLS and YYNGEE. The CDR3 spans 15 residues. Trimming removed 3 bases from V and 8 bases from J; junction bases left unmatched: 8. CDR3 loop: CASSADRGLTDEQFF. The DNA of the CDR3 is TGTGCCAGCAGCGCTGACAGGGGGCTTACCGATGAGCAGTTCTTC.

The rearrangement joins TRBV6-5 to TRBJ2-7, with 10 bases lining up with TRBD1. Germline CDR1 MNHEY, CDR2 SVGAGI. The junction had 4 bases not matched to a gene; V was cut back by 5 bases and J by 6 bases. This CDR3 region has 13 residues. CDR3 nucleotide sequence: TGTGCCAGCAGTCGGGGACAGGGGCCCGAGCAGTACTTC. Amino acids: CASSRGQGPEQYF.

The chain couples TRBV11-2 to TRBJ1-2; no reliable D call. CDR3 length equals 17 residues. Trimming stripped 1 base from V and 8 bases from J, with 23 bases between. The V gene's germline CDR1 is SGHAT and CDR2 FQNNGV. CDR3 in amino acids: CASSLVVARPGLGGYTF. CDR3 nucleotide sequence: TGTGCCAGCAGCTTAGTTGTGGCTCGACCCGGTTTGGGGGGCTACACCTTC.

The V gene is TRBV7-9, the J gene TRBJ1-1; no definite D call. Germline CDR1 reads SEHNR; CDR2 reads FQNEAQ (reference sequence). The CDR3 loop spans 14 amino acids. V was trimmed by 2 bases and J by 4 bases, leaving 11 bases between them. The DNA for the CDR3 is TGTGCCAGCAGCTTAACTGGGAGCGGCACTGAAGCTTTCTTT. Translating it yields CASSLTGSGTEAFF.

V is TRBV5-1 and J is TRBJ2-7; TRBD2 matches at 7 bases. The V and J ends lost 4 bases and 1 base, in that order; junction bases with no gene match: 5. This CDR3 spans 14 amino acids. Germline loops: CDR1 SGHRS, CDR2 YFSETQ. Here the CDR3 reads CASSPGGESYEQYF. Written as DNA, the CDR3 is TGCGCCAGCAGCCCTGGGGGGGAGTCCTACGAGCAGTACTTC.

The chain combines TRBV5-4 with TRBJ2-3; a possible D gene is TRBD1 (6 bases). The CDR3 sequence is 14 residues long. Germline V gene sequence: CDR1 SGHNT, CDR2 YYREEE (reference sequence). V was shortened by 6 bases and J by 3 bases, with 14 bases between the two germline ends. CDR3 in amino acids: CASTDSALTDTQYF. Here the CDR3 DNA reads TGTGCCAGCACGGACAGTGCCCTTACAGATACGCAGTATTTT.

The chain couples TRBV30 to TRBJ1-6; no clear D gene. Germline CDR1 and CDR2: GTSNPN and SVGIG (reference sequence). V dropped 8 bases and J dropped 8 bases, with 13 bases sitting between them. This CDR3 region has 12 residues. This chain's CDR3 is CAAAPWDSPLHF. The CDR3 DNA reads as TGTGCCGCGGCCCCTTGGGATTCACCCCTCCACTTT.

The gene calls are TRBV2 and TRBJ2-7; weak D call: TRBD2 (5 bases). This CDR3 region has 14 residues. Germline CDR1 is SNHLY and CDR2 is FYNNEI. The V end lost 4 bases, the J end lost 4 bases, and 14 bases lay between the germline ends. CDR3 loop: CASSVASRGYEQYF. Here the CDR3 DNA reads TGTGCCAGCAGTGTTGCTTCTCGAGGGTACGAGCAGTACTTC.

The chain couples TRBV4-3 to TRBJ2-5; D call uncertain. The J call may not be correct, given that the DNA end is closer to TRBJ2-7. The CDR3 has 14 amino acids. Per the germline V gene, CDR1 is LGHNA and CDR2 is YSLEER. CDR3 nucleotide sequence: TGCGCCAGCAGCCAAGACTTCCCGTACTACGAGCAGTACTTC. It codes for CASSQDFPYYEQYF.